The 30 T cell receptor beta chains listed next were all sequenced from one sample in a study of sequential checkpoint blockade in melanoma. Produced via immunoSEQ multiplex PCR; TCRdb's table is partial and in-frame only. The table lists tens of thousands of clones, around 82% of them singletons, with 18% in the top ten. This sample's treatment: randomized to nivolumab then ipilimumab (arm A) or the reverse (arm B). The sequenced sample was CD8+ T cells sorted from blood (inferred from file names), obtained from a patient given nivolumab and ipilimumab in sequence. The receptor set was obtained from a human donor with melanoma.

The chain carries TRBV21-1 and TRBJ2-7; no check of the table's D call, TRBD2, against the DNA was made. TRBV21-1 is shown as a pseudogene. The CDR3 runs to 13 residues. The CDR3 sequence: CASSKAGGNEQYF. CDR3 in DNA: TGTGCCAGCAGCAAAGCAGGAGGGAATGAGCAGTACTTC.

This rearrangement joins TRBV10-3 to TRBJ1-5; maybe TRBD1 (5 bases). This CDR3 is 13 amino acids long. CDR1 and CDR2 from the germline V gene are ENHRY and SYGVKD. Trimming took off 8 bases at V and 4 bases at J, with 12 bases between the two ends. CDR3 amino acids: CAIGGGPNQPQHF. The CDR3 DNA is TGTGCCATCGGGGGGGGACCTAATCAGCCCCAGCATTTT.

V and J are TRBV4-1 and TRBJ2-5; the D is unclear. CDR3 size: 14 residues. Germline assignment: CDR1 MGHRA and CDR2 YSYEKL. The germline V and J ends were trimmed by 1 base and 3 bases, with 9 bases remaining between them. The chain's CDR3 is CASSQGAREETQYF. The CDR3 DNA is TGCGCCAGCAGCCAAGGGGCCAGAGAAGAGACCCAGTACTTC.

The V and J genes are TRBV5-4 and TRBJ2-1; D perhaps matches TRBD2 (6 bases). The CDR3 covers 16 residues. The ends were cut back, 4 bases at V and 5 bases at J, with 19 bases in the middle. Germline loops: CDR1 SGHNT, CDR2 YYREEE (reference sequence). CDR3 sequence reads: CASSLLGGDPHNEQFF. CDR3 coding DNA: TGTGCCAGCAGCCTCTTGGGGGGAGACCCCCACAATGAGCAGTTCTTC.

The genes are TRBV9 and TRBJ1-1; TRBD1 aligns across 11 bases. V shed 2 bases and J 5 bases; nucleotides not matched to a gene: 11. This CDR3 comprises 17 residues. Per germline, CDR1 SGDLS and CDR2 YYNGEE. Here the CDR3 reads CASSVTWTGGMRTEAFF. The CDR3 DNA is TGTGCCAGCAGCGTCACCTGGACAGGGGGCATGAGGACTGAAGCTTTCTTT. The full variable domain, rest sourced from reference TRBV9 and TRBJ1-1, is DSGVTQTPKHLITATGQRVTLRCSPRSGDLSVYWYQQSLDQGLQFLIQYYNGEERAKGNILERFSAQQFPDLHSELNLSSLELGDSALYFCASSVTWTGGMRTEAFFGQGTRLTVV.

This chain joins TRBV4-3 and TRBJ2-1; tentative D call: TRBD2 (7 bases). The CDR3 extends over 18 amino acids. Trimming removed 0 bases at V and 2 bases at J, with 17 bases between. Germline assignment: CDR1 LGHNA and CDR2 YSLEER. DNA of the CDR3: TGCGCCAGCAGCCAAGATCTCACCGGGGGGCTTGCCTACAATGAGCAGTTCTTC. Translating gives CASSQDLTGGLAYNEQFF.

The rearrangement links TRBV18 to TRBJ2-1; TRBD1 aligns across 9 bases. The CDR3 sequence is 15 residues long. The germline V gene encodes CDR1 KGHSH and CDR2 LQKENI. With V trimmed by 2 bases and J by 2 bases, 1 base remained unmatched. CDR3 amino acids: CASSPNRGPYNEQFF. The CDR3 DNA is TGTGCCAGCTCACCAAACAGGGGGCCCTACAATGAGCAGTTCTTC.

Here the CDR3 reads CASSSGTSGRVVRETQYF. CDR3 in DNA: TGTGCCAGCAGCTCCGGGACTAGCGGGAGGGTGGTTAGGGAGACCCAGTACTTC. The chain employs TRBV5-5 and TRBJ2-5; 16 bases line up with TRBD2. V was clipped by 3 bases and J by 5 bases; unmatched bases: 10. The CDR3 sequence is 18 residues long. The V gene's germline CDR1 is SGHKS and CDR2 YYEKEE (reference sequence). Looking up the rest from reference TRBV5-5 and TRBJ2-5 gives the full variable domain: DAGVTQSPTHLIKTRGQQVTLRCSPISGHKSVSWYQQVLGQGPQFIFQYYEKEERGRGNFPDRFSARQFPNYSSELNVNALLLGDSALYLCASSSGTSGRVVRETQYFGPGTRLLVL.

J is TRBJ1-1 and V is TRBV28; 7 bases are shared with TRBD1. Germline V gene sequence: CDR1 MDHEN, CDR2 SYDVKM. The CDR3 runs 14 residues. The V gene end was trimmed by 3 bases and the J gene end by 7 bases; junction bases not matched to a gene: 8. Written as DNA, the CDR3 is TGTGCCAGCAGTTTGATGACAGGGTCGAATGAAGCTTTCTTT. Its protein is CASSLMTGSNEAFF.

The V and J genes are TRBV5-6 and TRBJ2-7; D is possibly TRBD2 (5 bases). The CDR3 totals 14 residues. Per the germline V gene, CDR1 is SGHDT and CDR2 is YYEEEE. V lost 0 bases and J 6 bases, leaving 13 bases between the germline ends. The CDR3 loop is CASSLELGRGEQYF. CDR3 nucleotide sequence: TGTGCCAGCAGCTTGGAACTAGGTCGGGGCGAGCAGTACTTC.

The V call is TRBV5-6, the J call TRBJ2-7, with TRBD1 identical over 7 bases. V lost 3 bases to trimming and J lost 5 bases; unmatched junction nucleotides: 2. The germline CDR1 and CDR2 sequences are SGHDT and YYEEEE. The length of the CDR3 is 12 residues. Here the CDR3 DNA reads TGTGCCAGCAGCTACCAGGGGGACGAGCAGTACTTC. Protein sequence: CASSYQGDEQYF.

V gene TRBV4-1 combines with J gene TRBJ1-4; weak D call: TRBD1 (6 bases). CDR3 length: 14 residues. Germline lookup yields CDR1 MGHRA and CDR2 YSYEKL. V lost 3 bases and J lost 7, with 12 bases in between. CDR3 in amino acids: CASSQGADGEKLFF. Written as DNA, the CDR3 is TGCGCCAGCAGCCAGGGGGCGGATGGTGAAAAACTGTTTTTT.

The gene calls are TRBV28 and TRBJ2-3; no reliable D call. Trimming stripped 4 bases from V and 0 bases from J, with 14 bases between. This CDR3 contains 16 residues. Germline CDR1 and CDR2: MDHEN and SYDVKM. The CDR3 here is CASSYLTGVSTDTQYF. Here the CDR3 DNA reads TGTGCCAGCAGTTACCTTACCGGAGTTAGCACAGATACGCAGTATTTT.

Here the CDR3 DNA reads TGTGCCAGCAGTTCCCTTTCACTAGGCTACGAGCAGTACTTC. The encoded protein is CASSSLSLGYEQYF. The chain joins TRBV27 to TRBJ2-7, with a tentative D call TRBD2 (5 bases). The CDR3 is 14 amino acids. V was shortened by 4 bases and J by 3 bases, with 13 bases between the two germline ends. Germline V gene data show CDR1 as MNHEY and CDR2 as SMNVEV (reference sequence).

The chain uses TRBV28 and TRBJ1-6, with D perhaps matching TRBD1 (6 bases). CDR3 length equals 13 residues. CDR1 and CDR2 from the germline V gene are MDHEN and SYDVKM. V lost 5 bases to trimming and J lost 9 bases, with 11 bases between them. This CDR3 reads CASSLRGFSPLHF. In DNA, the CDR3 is TGTGCCAGCAGTCTCAGGGGATTTTCACCCCTCCACTTT.

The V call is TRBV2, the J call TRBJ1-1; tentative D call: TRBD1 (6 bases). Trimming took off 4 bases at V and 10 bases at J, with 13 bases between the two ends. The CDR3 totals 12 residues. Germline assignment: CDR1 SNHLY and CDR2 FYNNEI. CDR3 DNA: TGTGCCAGCAGTGTCTACAGGGAAGGAGCTTTCTTT. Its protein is CASSVYREGAFF.

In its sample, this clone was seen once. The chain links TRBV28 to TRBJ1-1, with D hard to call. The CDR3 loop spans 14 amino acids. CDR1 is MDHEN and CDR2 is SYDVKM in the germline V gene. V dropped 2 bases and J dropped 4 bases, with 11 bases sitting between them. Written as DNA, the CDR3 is TGTGCCAGCAGTTTAAGCCGTAGAGGCACTGAAGCTTTCTTT. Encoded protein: CASSLSRRGTEAFF.

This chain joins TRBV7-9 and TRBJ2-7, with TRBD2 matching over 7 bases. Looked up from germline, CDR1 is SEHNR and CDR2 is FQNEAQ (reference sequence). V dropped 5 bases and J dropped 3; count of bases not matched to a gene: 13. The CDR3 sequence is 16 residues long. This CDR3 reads CASSHYLGGSLYEQYF. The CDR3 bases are TGTGCCAGCAGCCATTACCTAGGCGGGAGTCTCTACGAGCAGTACTTC.

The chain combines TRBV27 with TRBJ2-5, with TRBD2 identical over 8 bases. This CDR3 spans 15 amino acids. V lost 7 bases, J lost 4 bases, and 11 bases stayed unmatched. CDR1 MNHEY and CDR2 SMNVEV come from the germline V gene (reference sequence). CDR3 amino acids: CASTPTGGGLETQYF. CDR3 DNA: TGTGCCAGCACCCCCACCGGGGGGGGATTAGAGACCCAGTACTTC.

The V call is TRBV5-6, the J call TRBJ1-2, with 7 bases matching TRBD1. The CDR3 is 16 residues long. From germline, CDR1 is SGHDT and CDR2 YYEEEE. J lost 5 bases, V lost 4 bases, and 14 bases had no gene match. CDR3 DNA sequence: TGTGCCAGCAGCCCCGACCGGGACAGTCTTCATTATGGCTACACCTTC. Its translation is CASSPDRDSLHYGYTF.

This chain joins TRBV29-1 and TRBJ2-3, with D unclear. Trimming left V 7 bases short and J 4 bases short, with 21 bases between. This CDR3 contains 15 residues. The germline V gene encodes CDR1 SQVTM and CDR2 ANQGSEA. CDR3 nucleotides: TGCAGCGCCGCAGGTTCAGCACATGGCGCAGATACGCAGTATTTT. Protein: CSAAGSAHGADTQYF.

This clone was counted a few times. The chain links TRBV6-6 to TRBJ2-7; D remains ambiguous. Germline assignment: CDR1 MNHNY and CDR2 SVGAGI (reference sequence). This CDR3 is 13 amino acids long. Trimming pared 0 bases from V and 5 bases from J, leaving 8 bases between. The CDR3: CASSYSTANEQYF. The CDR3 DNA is TGTGCCAGCAGTTACTCTACAGCAAACGAGCAGTACTTC.

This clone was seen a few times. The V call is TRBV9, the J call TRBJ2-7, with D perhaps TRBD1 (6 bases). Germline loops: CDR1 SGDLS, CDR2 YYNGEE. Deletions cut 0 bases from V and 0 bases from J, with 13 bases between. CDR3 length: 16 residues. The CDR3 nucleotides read TGTGCCAGCAGCGTAGCGGGGACAAGGAGCTCCTACGAGCAGTACTTC. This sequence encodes CASSVAGTRSSYEQYF. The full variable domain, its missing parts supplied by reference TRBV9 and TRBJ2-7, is DSGVTQTPKHLITATGQRVTLRCSPRSGDLSVYWYQQSLDQGLQFLIQYYNGEERAKGNILERFSAQQFPDLHSELNLSSLELGDSALYFCASSVAGTRSSYEQYFGPGTRLTVT.

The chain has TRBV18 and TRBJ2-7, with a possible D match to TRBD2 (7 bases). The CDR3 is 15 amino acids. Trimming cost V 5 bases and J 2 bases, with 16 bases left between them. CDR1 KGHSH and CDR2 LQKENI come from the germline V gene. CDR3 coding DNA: TGTGCCAGCTCAGGCCCCCGCGGGGGCACCTACGAGCAGTACTTC. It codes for CASSGPRGGTYEQYF.

CDR3 amino acids: CASSVGSGRGEQYF. CDR3 DNA sequence: TGTGCCAGCAGCGTAGGTAGCGGGAGAGGCGAGCAGTACTTC. The V call is TRBV9, the J call TRBJ2-7; TRBD2 aligns across 9 bases. CDR1 is SGDLS and CDR2 is YYNGEE in the germline V gene. This CDR3 contains 14 residues. The V and J ends lost 0 bases and 6 bases, in that order; junction bases with no gene match: 4. The whole variable domain, filled in from reference TRBV9 and TRBJ2-7, reads DSGVTQTPKHLITATGQRVTLRCSPRSGDLSVYWYQQSLDQGLQFLIQYYNGEERAKGNILERFSAQQFPDLHSELNLSSLELGDSALYFCASSVGSGRGEQYFGPGTRLTVT.

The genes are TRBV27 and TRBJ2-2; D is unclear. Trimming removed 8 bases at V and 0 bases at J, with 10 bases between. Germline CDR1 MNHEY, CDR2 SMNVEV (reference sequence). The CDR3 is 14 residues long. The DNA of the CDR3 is TGTGCCAGCCGACTCTCCCCGAACACCGGGGAGCTGTTTTTT. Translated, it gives CASRLSPNTGELFF.

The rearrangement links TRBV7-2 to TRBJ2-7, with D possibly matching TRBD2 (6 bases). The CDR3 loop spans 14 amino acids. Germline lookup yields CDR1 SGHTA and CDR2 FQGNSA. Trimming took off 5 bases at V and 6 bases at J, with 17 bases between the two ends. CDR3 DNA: TGTGCCAGCAGCCTCCGGGACTTGGGGCTCGAGCAGTACTTC. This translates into CASSLRDLGLEQYF.

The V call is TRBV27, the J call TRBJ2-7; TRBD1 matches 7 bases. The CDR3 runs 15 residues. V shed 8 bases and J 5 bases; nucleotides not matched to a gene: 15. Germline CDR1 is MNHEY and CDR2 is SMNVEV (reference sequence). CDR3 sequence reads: CASRVGAGGIDEQYF. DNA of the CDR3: TGTGCCAGCCGGGTAGGGGCAGGGGGTATCGACGAGCAGTACTTC.

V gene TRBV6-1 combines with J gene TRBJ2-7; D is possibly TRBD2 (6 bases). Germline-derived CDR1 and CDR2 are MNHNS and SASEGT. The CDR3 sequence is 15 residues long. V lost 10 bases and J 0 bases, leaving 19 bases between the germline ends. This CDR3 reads CATTPTRGISYEQYF. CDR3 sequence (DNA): TGTGCCACTACTCCGACACGGGGGATCTCCTACGAGCAGTACTTC.

The CDR3 region has the DNA TGTGCCAGCAGCTCCCGGGATATTCCGGGACTAGTTTTCGAGACCCAGTACTTC. Translation gives CASSSRDIPGLVFETQYF. This rearrangement joins TRBV7-8 to TRBJ2-5, with 8 bases lining up with TRBD2. With 4 bases clipped from V and 5 bases from J, the junction kept 18 bases outside the gene matches. The CDR3 spans 18 residues. Germline V CDR1 and CDR2: SGHVS, FQNEAQ.